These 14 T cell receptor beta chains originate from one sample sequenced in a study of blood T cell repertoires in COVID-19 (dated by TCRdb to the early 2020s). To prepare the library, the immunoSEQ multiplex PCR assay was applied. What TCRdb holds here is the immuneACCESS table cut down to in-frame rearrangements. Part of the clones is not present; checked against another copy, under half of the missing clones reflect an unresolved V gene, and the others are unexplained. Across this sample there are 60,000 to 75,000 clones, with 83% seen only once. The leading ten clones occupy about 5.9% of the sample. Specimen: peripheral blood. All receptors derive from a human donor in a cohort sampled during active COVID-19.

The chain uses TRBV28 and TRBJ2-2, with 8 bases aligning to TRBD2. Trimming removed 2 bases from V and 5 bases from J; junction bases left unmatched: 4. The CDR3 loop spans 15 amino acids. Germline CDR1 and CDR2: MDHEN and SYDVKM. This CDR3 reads CASSLAGGGTGELFF. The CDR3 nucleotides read TGTGCCAGCAGTTTAGCGGGAGGCGGGACCGGGGAGCTGTTTTTT.

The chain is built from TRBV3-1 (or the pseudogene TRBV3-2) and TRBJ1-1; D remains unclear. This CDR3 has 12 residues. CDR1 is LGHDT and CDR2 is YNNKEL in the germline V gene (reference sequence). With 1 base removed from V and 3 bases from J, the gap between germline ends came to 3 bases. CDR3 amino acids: CASSQVDTEAFF. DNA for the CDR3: TGTGCCAGCAGCCAAGTAGACACTGAAGCTTTCTTT.

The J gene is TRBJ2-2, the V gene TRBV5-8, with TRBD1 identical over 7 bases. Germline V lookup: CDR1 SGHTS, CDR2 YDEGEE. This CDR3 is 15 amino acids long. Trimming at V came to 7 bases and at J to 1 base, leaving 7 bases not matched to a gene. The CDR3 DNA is TGTGCCAGCGTTCGAGCAGGGGGGAACACCGGGGAGCTGTTTTTT. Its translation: CASVRAGGNTGELFF. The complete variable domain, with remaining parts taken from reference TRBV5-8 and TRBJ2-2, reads EAGVTQSPTHLIKTRGQQATLRCSPISGHTSVYWYQQALGLGLQFLLWYDEGEERNRGNFPPRFSGRQFPNYSSELNVNALELEDSALYLCASVRAGGNTGELFFGEGSRLTVL.

For the CDR3, the DNA is TGTGCCAGCAGCTTTGGAGGTTGGGCAGATACGCAGTATTTT. It codes for CASSFGGWADTQYF. The chain uses TRBV7-7 and TRBJ2-3; tentatively, D is TRBD2 (5 bases). The CDR3 runs 14 residues. Germline V gene lookup returns CDR1 SSHAT and CDR2 FNYEAQ (reference sequence). The V and J ends lost 3 bases and 4 bases respectively, with 11 bases between them.

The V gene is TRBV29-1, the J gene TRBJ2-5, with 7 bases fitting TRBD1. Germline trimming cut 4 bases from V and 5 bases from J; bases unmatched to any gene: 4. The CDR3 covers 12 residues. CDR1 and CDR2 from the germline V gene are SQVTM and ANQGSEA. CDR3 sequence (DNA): TGCAGCGTTGTAGGGGGCATGGAGACCCAGTACTTC. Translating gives CSVVGGMETQYF. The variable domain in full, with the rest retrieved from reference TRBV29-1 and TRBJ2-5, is SAVISQKPSRDICQRGTSLTIQCQVDSQVTMMFWYRQQPGQSLTLIATANQGSEATYESGFVIDKFPISRPNLTFSTLTVSNMSPEDSSIYLCSVVGGMETQYFGPGTRLLVL.

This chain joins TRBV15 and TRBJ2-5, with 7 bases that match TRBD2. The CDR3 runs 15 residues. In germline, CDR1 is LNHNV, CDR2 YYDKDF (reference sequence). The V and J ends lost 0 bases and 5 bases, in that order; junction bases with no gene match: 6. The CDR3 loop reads CATSRDQGLGETQYF. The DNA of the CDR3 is TGTGCCACCAGCAGAGATCAAGGACTAGGGGAGACCCAGTACTTC.

This chain's CDR3 is CASRPDAKNIQYF. CDR3 nucleotides: TGTGCCAGCAGGCCAGATGCCAAAAACATTCAGTACTTC. The chain carries TRBV6-5 and TRBJ2-4; D gene uncertain. This CDR3 has 13 residues. Germline values: CDR1 MNHEY, CDR2 SVGAGI. With 6 bases removed from V and 1 base from J, the gap between germline ends came to 7 bases.

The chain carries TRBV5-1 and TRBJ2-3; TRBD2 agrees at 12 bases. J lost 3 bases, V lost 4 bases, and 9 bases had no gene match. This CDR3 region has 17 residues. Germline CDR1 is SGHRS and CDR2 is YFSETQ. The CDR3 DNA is TGCGCCAGCAGCCACGGCGGACTAGCGGGAAGGACAGATACGCAGTATTTT. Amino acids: CASSHGGLAGRTDTQYF.

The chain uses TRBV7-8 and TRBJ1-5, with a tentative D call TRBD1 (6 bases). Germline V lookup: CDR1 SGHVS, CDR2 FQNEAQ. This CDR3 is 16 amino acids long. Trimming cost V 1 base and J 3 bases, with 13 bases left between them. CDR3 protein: CASSLVRDTNNQPQHF. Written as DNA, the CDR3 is TGTGCCAGCAGCTTAGTCAGGGACACTAACAATCAGCCCCAGCATTTT.

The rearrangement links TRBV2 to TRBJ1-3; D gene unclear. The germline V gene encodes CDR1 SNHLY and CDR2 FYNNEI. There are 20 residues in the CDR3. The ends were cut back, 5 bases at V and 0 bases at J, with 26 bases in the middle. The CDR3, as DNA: TGTGCCAGCAGTACTAATCCCAGTGATGAGACGCAGAGCTCTGGAAACACCATATATTTT. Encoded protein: CASSTNPSDETQSSGNTIYF.

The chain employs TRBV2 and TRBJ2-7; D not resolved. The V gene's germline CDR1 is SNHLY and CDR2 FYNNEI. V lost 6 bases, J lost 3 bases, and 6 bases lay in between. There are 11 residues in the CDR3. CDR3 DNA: TGTGCCAGCAGCTCGGGCTACGAGCAGTACTTC. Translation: CASSSGYEQYF.

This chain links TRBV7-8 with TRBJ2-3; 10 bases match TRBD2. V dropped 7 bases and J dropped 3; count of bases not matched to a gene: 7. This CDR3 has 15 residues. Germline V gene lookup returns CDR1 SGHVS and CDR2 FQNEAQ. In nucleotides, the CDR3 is TGTGCCAGCACCCGAGCGGGGGGGCAAACAGATACGCAGTATTTT. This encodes CASTRAGGQTDTQYF.

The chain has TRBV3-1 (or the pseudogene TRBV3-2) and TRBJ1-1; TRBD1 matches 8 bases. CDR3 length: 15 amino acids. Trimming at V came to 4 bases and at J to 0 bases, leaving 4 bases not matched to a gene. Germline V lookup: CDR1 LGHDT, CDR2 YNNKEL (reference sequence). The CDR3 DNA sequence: TGTGCCAGCAGCCCATGGGACAGGCTGAACACTGAAGCTTTCTTT. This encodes CASSPWDRLNTEAFF.

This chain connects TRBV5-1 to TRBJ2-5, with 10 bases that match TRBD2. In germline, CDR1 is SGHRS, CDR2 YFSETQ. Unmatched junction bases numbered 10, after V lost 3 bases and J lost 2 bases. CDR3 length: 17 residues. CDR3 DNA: TGCGCCAGCAGCTCCGACCCGCTTAGCGGGGGGCAAGAGACCCAGTACTTC. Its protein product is CASSSDPLSGGQETQYF.